A selection of T cell receptor beta chains follows, all from one sample in a study of blood T cell repertoires in COVID-19. Clones were read by immunoSEQ multiplex PCR, and TCRdb kept only the in-frame ones, dropping some. Of some 280,000 clones listed, approximately 90% are singletons. The sequenced material came from peripheral blood. Every receptor here comes from a woman aged 25-40 years with active or convalescent COVID-19. The CDR3 runs from the conserved cysteine through the conserved F or W. D genes are given only for firm matches. Some rows have no size entry. The others give once, few or many, or a class for an expanded clone.

TRBJ1-5 | . | . | TRBV19 | CASSILPYSNQPQHF | TGTGCCAGTAGTATCCTCCCTTATAGCAATCAGCCCCAGCATTTT
TRBJ2-2 | . | . | TRBV6-5 | CASSPGGGELFF | TGTGCCAGCAGTCCCGGTGGCGGGGAGCTGTTTTTT
TRBJ2-4 | . | . | TRBV3-1/TRBV3-2 | CASSRGDIQYF | TGTGCCAGCAGCCGGGGAGACATTCAGTACTTC
TRBJ1-1 | . | . | TRBV6-2/TRBV6-3 | CASSPGRNTEAFF | TGTGCCAGCAGCCCGGGCCGGAACACTGAAGCTTTCTTT
TRBJ1-3 | once | . | TRBV5-8 | CASSLAPPSSGNTIYF | TGTGCCAGCAGCTTGGCCCCGCCTAGCTCTGGAAACACCATATATTTT
TRBJ1-6 | . | TRBD1 | TRBV7-2 | CASSFKGAGGSPLHF | TGTGCCAGCAGCTTTAAGGGGGCAGGGGGTTCACCCCTCCACTTT
TRBJ2-7 | . | . | TRBV2 | CASSEAGFSYEQYF | TGTGCCAGCAGTGAAGCCGGTTTCTCCTACGAGCAGTACTTC
TRBJ2-5 | . | . | TRBV7-2 | CASSRPFGQTRMYQETQYF | TGTGCCAGCAGTCGACCCTTTGGACAGACAAGAATGTACCAAGAGACCCAGTACTTC
TRBJ1-2 | . | . | TRBV18 | CASSPPVAGRNYGYTF | TGTGCCAGCTCACCACCAGTGGCGGGAAGGAACTATGGCTACACCTTC
TRBJ1-2 | . | TRBD1 | TRBV5-1 | CASSPQTGAYGYTF | TGCGCCAGCAGCCCACAGACAGGGGCCTATGGCTACACCTTC
TRBJ2-2 | . | . | TRBV9 | CASSVRDTTNTGELFF | TGTGCCAGCAGTGTCCGGGACACGACGAACACCGGGGAGCTGTTTTTT
TRBJ2-1 | . | TRBD1 | TRBV28 | CASSLTGFANEQFF | TGTGCCAGCAGTTTGACAGGGTTTGCCAATGAGCAGTTCTTC
TRBJ1-2 | once | TRBD1 | TRBV10-2 | CASSGDRGPSAYGYTF | TGCGCCAGCTCAGGTGACAGGGGGCCCTCCGCCTATGGCTACACCTTC
TRBJ2-1 | . | TRBD1 | TRBV7-8 | CASSSHGTGTYEQFF | TGTGCCAGCAGCTCCCATGGGACAGGGACTTATGAGCAGTTCTTC
TRBJ1-1 | . | . | TRBV13 | CASSLGRAQAEAFF | TGTGCCAGCAGCTTAGGCAGGGCCCAAGCTGAAGCTTTCTTT
TRBJ1-5 | . | TRBD1 | TRBV7-8 | CASSYRDRDQPQHF | TGTGCCAGCAGCTACCGGGACAGGGATCAGCCCCAGCATTTT
TRBJ1-2 | . | . | TRBV3-1/TRBV3-2 | CASSGDDRGYGYTF | TGTGCCAGCAGCGGTGACGATCGCGGCTATGGCTACACCTTC
TRBJ2-4 | once | TRBD2 | TRBV4-3 | CASSQDRGGSGVRNIQYF | TGCGCCAGCAGCCAAGATCGAGGCGGTAGCGGGGTTCGGAACATTCAGTACTTC
TRBJ1-6 | once | . | TRBV30 | CAGGLGQNNSPLHF | TGTGCCGGTGGATTAGGACAGAATAATTCACCCCTCCACTTT
TRBJ2-5 | . | TRBD1 | TRBV30 | CAWSAGGGETQYF | TGTGCCTGGAGTGCAGGGGGCGGAGAGACCCAGTACTTC
TRBJ2-3 | . | TRBD2 | TRBV10-3 | CAIRKGLAGTLTDTQYF | TGTGCCATCAGAAAGGGACTAGCGGGGACCCTCACAGATACGCAGTATTTT
TRBJ1-5 | . | . | TRBV6-2/TRBV6-3 | CASSYGDRYDQPQHF | TGTGCCAGCAGTTACGGCGACAGGTATGATCAGCCCCAGCATTTT
TRBJ2-3 | . | TRBD2 | TRBV29-1 | CSVRRGGEDTQYF | TGCAGCGTTCGGCGCGGGGGAGAAGATACGCAGTATTTT
TRBJ1-2 | . | TRBD1 | TRBV5-1 | CASSEDRGYGYTF | TGCGCCAGCAGCGAGGACAGGGGCTATGGCTACACCTTC
TRBJ1-2 | . | TRBD1 | TRBV3-1/TRBV3-2 | CASKGARGYGYTF | TGTGCCAGCAAGGGGGCGAGAGGCTATGGCTACACCTTC
TRBJ1-5 | . | . | TRBV19 | CASGWEPQHF | TGTGCCTCAGGGTGGGAGCCCCAGCATTTT
TRBJ2-5 | . | TRBD2 | TRBV2 | CASSRWLAAETQYF | TGTGCCAGCAGTAGGTGGCTAGCGGCGGAGACCCAGTACTTC
TRBJ1-1 | . | . | TRBV11-3 | CASSLNRIAEAFF | TGTGCCAGCAGCTTAAACAGGATCGCTGAAGCTTTCTTT
TRBJ2-7 | . | . | TRBV6-5 | CASSYWRGYEQYF | TGTGCCAGCAGTTACTGGAGGGGCTACGAGCAGTACTTC
TRBJ2-3 | . | . | TRBV29-1 | CSVYRADTQYF | TGCAGCGTGTACAGGGCAGATACGCAGTATTTT
TRBJ1-1 | . | . | TRBV19 | CASKSSQGNTEAFF | TGTGCCAGTAAGTCGTCCCAGGGGAACACTGAAGCTTTCTTT
TRBJ2-3 | . | . | TRBV18 | CASSRSPSDTQYF | TGTGCCAGCTCGAGGTCCCCCTCAGATACGCAGTATTTT
TRBJ2-3 | . | TRBD2 | TRBV30 | CAWTLDSGVDNTQYF | TGTGCCTGGACCCTGGATAGCGGGGTAGACAATACGCAGTATTTT
TRBJ2-3 | . | TRBD2 | TRBV27 | CASRLLVAGNIGDTQYF | TGTGCCAGCAGATTGTTGGTAGCGGGGAATATCGGAGATACGCAGTATTTT
TRBJ1-6 | few | . | TRBV5-5 | CASSLRYNSPLHF | TGTGCCAGCAGCCTCAGATATAATTCACCCCTCCACTTT
TRBJ2-3 | . | TRBD2 | TRBV28 | CASSFLRGGGTDTQYF | TGTGCCAGCAGTTTCTTGCGGGGGGGCGGTACAGATACGCAGTATTTT